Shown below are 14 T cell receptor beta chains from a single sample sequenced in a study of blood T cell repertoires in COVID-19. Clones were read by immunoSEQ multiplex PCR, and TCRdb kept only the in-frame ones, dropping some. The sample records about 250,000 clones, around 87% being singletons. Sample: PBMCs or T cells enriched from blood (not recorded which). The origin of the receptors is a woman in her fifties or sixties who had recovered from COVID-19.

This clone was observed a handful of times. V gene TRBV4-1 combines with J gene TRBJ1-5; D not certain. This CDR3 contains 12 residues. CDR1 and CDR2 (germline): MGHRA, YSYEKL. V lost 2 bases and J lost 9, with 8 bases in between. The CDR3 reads CASSQPFGPQHF. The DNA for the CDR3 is TGCGCCAGCAGCCAACCATTCGGGCCCCAGCATTTT.

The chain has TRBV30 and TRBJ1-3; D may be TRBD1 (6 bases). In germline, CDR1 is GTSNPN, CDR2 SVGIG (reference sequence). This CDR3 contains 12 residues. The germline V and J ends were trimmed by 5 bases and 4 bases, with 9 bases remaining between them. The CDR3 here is CAWGGTGNTIYF. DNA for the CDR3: TGTGCCTGGGGGGGCACAGGAAACACCATATATTTT. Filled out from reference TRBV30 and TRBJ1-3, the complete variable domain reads SQTIHQWPATLVQPVGSPLSLECTVEGTSNPNLYWYRQAAGRGLQLLFYSVGIGQISSEVPQNLSASRPQDRQFILSSKKLLLSDSGFYLCAWGGTGNTIYFGEGSWLTVV.

The CDR3 DNA follows: TGTGCCAGCAGGATAGCGGGAGCTGTAGAGACCCAGTACTTC. It yields the protein CASRIAGAVETQYF. The chain has TRBV6-6 and TRBJ2-5, with 9 bases that match TRBD2. Germline lookup yields CDR1 MNHNY and CDR2 SVGAGI (reference sequence). The CDR3 totals 14 residues. With 6 bases clipped from V and 4 bases from J, the junction kept 6 bases outside the gene matches.

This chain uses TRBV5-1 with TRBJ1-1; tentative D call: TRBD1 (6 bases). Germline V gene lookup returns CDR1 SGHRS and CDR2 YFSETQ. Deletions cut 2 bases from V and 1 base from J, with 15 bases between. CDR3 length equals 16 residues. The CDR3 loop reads CASSFSGGAGNTEAFF. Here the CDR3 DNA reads TGCGCCAGCAGCTTTTCGGGGGGCGCAGGGAACACTGAAGCTTTCTTT.

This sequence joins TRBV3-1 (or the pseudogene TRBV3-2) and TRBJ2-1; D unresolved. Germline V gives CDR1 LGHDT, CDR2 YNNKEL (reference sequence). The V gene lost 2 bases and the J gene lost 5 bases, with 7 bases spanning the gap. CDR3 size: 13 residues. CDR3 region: CASSQSIHNEQFF. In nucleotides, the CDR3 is TGTGCCAGCAGCCAAAGCATACACAATGAGCAGTTCTTC.

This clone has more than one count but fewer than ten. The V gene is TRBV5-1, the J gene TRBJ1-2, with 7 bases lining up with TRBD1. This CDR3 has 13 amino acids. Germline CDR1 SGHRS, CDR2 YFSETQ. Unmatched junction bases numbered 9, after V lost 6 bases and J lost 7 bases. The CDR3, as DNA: TGCGCCAGCACCCCAGGGGGTATCGTTGGCTACACCTTC. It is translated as CASTPGGIVGYTF. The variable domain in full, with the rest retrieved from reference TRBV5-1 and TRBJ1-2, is KAGVTQTPRYLIKTRGQQVTLSCSPISGHRSVSWYQQTPGQGLQFLFEYFSETQRNKGNFPGRFSGRQFSNSRSEMNVSTLELGDSALYLCASTPGGIVGYTFGSGTRLTVV.

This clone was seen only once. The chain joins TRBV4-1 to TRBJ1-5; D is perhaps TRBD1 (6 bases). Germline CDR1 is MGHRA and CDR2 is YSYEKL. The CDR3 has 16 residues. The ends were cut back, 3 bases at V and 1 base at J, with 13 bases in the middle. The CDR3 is CASSHRTEGSNQPQHF. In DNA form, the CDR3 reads TGCGCCAGCAGCCACCGGACAGAAGGAAGCAATCAGCCCCAGCATTTT.

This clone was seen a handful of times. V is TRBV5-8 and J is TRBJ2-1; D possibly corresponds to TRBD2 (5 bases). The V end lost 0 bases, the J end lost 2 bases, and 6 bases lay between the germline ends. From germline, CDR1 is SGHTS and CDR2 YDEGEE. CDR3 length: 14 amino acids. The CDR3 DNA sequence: TGTGCCAGCAGCTTGGAAGCGGCCTACAATGAGCAGTTCTTC. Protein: CASSLEAAYNEQFF.

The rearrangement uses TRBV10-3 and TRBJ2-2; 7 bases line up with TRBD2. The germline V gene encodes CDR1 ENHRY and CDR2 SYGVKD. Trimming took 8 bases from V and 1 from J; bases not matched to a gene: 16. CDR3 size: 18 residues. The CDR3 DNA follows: TGTGCCATCCCAATGGGGGGAGGGCCCGTGGGGAACACCGGGGAGCTGTTTTTT. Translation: CAIPMGGGPVGNTGELFF.

The CDR3 loop reads CAWSVPGIGGNTIYF. DNA for the CDR3: TGTGCCTGGAGTGTACCAGGGATAGGTGGAAACACCATATATTTT. The rearrangement links TRBV30 to TRBJ1-3, with D possibly matching TRBD1 (5 bases). CDR3 length: 15 residues. Between the trimmed V and J ends, which lost 0 bases and 3 bases, there was a span of 12 bases. Germline-derived CDR1 and CDR2 are GTSNPN and SVGIG (reference sequence).

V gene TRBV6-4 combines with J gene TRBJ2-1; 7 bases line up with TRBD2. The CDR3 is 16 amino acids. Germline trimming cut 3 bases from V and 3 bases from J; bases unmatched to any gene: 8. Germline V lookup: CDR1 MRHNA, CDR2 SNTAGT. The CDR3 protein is CASSEEAGLGYNEQFF. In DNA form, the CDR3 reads TGTGCCAGCAGTGAGGAAGCGGGACTCGGCTACAATGAGCAGTTCTTC.

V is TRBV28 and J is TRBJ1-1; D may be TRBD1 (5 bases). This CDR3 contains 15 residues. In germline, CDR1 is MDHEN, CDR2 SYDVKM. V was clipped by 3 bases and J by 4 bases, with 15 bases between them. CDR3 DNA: TGTGCCAGCAGTTTGGGTGGTGCCGGGGGCACTGAAGCTTTCTTT. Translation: CASSLGGAGGTEAFF.

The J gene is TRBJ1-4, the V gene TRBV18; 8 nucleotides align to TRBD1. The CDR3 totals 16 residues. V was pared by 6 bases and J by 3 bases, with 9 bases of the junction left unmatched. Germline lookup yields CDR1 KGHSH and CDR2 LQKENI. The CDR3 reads CASSRQGISANEKLFF. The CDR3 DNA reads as TGTGCCAGCTCGAGACAGGGGATATCAGCTAATGAAAAACTGTTTTTT. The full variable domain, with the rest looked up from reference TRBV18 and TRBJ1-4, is NAGVMQNPRHLVRRRGQEARLRCSPMKGHSHVYWYRQLPEEGLKFMVYLQKENIIDESGMPKERFSAEFPKEGPSILRIQQVVRGDSAAYFCASSRQGISANEKLFFGSGTQLSVL.

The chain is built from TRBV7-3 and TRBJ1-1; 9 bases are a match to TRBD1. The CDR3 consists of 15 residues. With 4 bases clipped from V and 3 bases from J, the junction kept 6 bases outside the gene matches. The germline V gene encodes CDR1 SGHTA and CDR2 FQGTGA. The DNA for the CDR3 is TGTGCCAGCAGCTCCAGGACAGGGGACGACACTGAAGCTTTCTTT. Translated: CASSSRTGDDTEAFF.